The TCR beta chain described here comes from a study of post-analysis software for immune sequencing data. Study-wide context: The patients showed relapsing-remitting, secondary progressive and progressive-relapsing multiple sclerosis courses.

The V end was cut by 1 base, the J end by 4 bases, with 17 bases between. Per the germline V gene, CDR1 is SGHVS and CDR2 is FNYEAQ. The length of the CDR3 is 17 residues. Study observations and caveats: With TRBV5-6, TRBV5-1 and TRBV20-1 included, about 5 TRBV segments were more frequent in patients than in controls. Samples prepared in the same batch strongly co-clustered by F measure. When compared against controls, multiple sclerosis patients showed significantly lower normalized Chao1 diversity.

The TCR beta cDNA libraries contained unique molecular identifiers. T cells numbering about 0.9 to 11 million gave rise to 400,000 to 550,000 cDNA molecules. TCRdb independently ran MiXCR on the PCR reads; one entry per CDR3 protein. The table includes about 820,000 distinct CDR3 sequences, approximately 53% detected once. This clonotype turned up a few times. No antigen is known for it. The sequencing input was blood. The chain has TRBV7-6 and TRBJ2-1, with D perhaps assigned TRBD1 or TRBD2 (5 bases each). The TCR was taken from a girl aged 10 to 17 with multiple sclerosis. CDR3: CASSLGGGPYLYNEQFF. CDR3 nucleotide sequence: TGTGCCAGCAGCTTAGGGGGCGGGCCATACCTATACAATGAGCAGTTCTTC.